This TCR beta chain stems from a study of identical twins. General study findings and limits: Low generation probability was overrepresented in out-of-frame alpha sequences shared by twins. Researchers caution that invariant MAIT and iNKT cells could partly confound zero-insertion analyses.

J gave up 6 bases and V 2 bases, and 10 bases lay outside the gene matches. CDR1 and CDR2 (germline): LGHNA, YSLEER. The CDR3 is made up of 15 amino acids. A template switching step contributed a universal primer site, while unique molecular identifiers were present in the cDNA. TCRdb reanalysed the 5' RACE reads using MiXCR and keeps one entry per CDR3 protein. The data hold 700,000 or so distinct CDR3 sequences, with approximately 9% observed a single time. This clonotype was recorded a few times. Its antigen remains unknown. The sample also formed part of further work on yellow fever vaccine responses in identical twins. That investigation notes: Reportedly, twins showed a vaccine T cell response that looked partly convergent and partly personalized.

The source is a young woman in good health. Material for sequencing was PBMCs. J is TRBJ2-7 and V is TRBV4-3, with 7 bases identical to TRBD2. The CDR3 DNA reads as TGCGCCAGCAGCCAATTGCTGGCCGCGGGGGTCGAGCAGTACTTC. Its translation: CASSQLLAAGVEQYF.